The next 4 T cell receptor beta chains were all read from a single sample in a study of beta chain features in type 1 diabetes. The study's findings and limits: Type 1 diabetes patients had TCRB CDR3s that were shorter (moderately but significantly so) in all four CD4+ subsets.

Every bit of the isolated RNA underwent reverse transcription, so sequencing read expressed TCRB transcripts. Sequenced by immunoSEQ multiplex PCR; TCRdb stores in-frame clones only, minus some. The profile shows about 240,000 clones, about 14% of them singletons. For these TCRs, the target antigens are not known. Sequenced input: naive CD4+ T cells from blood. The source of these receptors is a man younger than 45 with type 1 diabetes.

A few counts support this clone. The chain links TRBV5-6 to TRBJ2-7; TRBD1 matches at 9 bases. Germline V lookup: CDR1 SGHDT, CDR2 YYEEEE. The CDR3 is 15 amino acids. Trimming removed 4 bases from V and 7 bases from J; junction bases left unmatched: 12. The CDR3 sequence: CASSQSGTGLGEQYF. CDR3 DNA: TGTGCCAGCAGCCAATCCGGGACAGGGTTGGGGGAGCAGTACTTC. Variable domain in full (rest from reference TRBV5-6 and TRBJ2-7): DAGVTQSPTHLIKTRGQQVTLRCSPKSGHDTVSWYQQALGQGPQFIFQYYEEEERQRGNFPDRFSGHQFPNYSSELNVNALLLGDSALYLCASSQSGTGLGEQYFGPGTRLTVT.

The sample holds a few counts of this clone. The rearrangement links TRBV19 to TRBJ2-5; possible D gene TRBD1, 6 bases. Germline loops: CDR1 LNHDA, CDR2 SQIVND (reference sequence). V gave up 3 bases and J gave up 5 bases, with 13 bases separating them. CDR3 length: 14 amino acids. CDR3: CASSMRGQMETQYF. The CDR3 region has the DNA TGTGCCAGTAGTATGAGAGGACAGATGGAGACCCAGTACTTC. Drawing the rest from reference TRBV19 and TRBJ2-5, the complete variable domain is DGGITQSPKYLFRKEGQNVTLSCEQNLNHDAMYWYRQDPGQGLRLIYYSQIVNDFQKGDIAEGYSVSREKKESFPLTVTSAQKNPTAFYLCASSMRGQMETQYFGPGTRLLVL.

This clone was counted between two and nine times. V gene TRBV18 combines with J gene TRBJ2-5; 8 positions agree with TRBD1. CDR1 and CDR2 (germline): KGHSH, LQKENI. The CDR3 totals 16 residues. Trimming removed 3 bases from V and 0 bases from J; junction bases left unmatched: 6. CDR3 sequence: CASSPRRQGYQETQYF. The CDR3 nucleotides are TGTGCCAGCTCACCTCGGCGACAGGGGTACCAAGAGACCCAGTACTTC.

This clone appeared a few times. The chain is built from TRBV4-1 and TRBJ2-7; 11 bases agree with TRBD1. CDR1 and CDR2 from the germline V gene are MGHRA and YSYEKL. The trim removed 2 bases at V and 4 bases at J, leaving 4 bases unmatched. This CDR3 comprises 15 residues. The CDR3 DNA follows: TGCGCCAGCAGCCAACAGGGACAGGGGGTTTACGAGCAGTACTTC. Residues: CASSQQGQGVYEQYF.